The source of this T cell receptor beta chain is a study of cytotoxic CD8 clonotypes in ibrutinib-treated CLL. Library input was roughly 1.9 micrograms of DNA from cryopreserved PBMCs. After removal of 5 bases from V and 5 bases from J, the junction contained 10 bases not matched to a gene. Germline values: CDR1 SGHTA, CDR2 FQGNSA. The CDR3 sequence is 15 residues long. TCRdb keeps only in-frame clones here, not all; method: immunoSEQ multiplex PCR. The repertoire holds over 110,000 clones, with around 93% as singletons. The chain recombines TRBV7-2 with TRBJ1-1; 8 nucleotides match TRBD1. The TCR originated in a human donor with chronic lymphocytic leukemia. The starting material was PBMCs, obtained after 12 months of ibrutinib treatment. The CDR3 DNA reads TGTGCCAGCAGCCAACTGACAGGGGTTCCTACTGAAGCTTTCTTT. Encoded protein: CASSQLTGVPTEAFF.